This is a list of T cell receptor beta chains from one sample in a study of T cells in localized non-small cell lung cancer. The method was immunoSEQ multiplex PCR; TCRdb's version includes in-frame clones alone and lacks a portion of them. There are around 2,500 clones in the sample; approximately 20% occur only once, and about 9.4% lies in the top ten. Here the sequenced sample was normal lung tissue next to the tumor, taken before any cancer treatment. The receptors originated from a male donor aged 60 or over with stage I squamous cell lung carcinoma. CDR3s include the opening cysteine and the closing phenylalanine or tryptophan. Fields, in order: J gene, clone size, D gene, V gene, CDR3 protein, CDR3 DNA. The D gene is left open where the match is weak. Where a row states a size, it is once, few, many or the class of an expanded clone; other rows omit it.

J: TRBJ1-5; size: NA; D: NA; V: TRBV28; CDR3: CASSSQVGNQPQHF; DNA: TGTGCCAGCAGTTCGCAGGTGGGAAATCAGCCCCAGCATTTT
J: TRBJ1-1; size: few; D: NA; V: TRBV9; CDR3: CASSDAGPGGTEAFF; DNA: TGTGCCAGCAGTGATGCGGGGCCAGGCGGGACTGAAGCTTTCTTT
J: TRBJ1-1; size: medium-sized; D: NA; V: TRBV6-8; CDR3: CASIGTPNTEAFF; DNA: TGTGCCAGCATCGGGACACCGAACACTGAAGCTTTCTTT
J: TRBJ1-1; size: NA; D: NA; V: TRBV11-3; CDR3: CASSLGFGNTEAFF; DNA: TGTGCCAGCAGCTTGGGGTTCGGGAACACTGAAGCTTTCTTT
J: TRBJ2-1; size: NA; D: NA; V: TRBV30; CDR3: CAWSVSFSNEQFF; DNA: TGTGCCTGGAGTGTAAGTTTTTCCAATGAGCAGTTCTTC
J: TRBJ2-7; size: medium-sized; D: NA; V: TRBV6-8; CDR3: CASSRGRLNSYEQYF; DNA: TGTGCCAGCAGTCGGGGACGGCTCAACTCCTACGAGCAGTACTTC
J: TRBJ2-6; size: large; D: NA; V: TRBV18; CDR3: CASSADSSVLTF; DNA: TGTGCCAGCTCAGCTGACAGTTCCGTCCTGACTTTC
J: TRBJ2-4; size: NA; D: TRBD1; V: TRBV19; CDR3: CASSPGTGVPRGNIQYF; DNA: TGTGCCAGTTCTCCCGGGACAGGGGTACCACGAGGGAACATTCAGTACTTC
J: TRBJ2-1; size: medium-sized; D: TRBD2; V: TRBV9; CDR3: CASSPMGLAGWNEQFF; DNA: TGTGCCAGCAGCCCAATGGGGCTAGCGGGATGGAATGAGCAGTTCTTC
J: TRBJ2-1; size: large; D: TRBD2; V: TRBV11-3; CDR3: CASSPQLLAGGYNEQFF; DNA: TGTGCCAGCAGCCCCCAGTTACTAGCGGGAGGATACAATGAGCAGTTCTTC
J: TRBJ2-3; size: few; D: NA; V: TRBV7-5; CDR3: CASSFGGGRADTQYF; DNA: TGTGCCAGCAGCTTTGGTGGGGGGAGAGCAGATACGCAGTATTTT
J: TRBJ1-2; size: medium-sized; D: TRBD1; V: TRBV6-8; CDR3: CASTQGGDGYTF; DNA: TGTGCCAGCACCCAAGGGGGCGATGGCTACACCTTC
J: TRBJ1-1; size: once; D: NA; V: TRBV5-1; CDR3: CASSLVGPRNTEAFF; DNA: TGCGCCAGCAGCTTGGTAGGACCGAGGAACACTGAAGCTTTCTTT
J: TRBJ2-7; size: NA; D: TRBD1; V: TRBV10-2; CDR3: CASSLRGYGYEQYF; DNA: TGCGCCAGCAGCCTCAGGGGGTACGGCTACGAGCAGTACTTC
J: TRBJ2-3; size: NA; D: NA; V: TRBV18; CDR3: CASSPIAVTDTQYF; DNA: TGTGCCAGCTCACCAATAGCGGTAACCGATACGCAGTATTTT
J: TRBJ1-5; size: medium-sized; D: NA; V: TRBV11-3; CDR3: CASSLLGPSNQPQHF; DNA: TGTGCCAGCAGTTTGTTGGGACCCAGCAATCAGCCCCAGCATTTT
J: TRBJ2-7; size: NA; D: TRBD2; V: TRBV15; CDR3: CATSRGTSGAYEQYF; DNA: TGTGCCACCAGCAGAGGGACTAGCGGGGCCTACGAGCAGTACTTC
J: TRBJ2-2; size: few; D: NA; V: TRBV7-5; CDR3: CASSWGSNTGELFF; DNA: TGTGCCAGCAGCTGGGGGAGTAACACCGGGGAGCTGTTTTTT
J: TRBJ2-7; size: NA; D: NA; V: TRBV19; CDR3: CASTLTSASHEQYF; DNA: TGTGCCAGTACCTTGACTTCTGCCAGCCACGAGCAGTACTTC
J: TRBJ1-5; size: few; D: NA; V: TRBV19; CDR3: CASSRFLEQPQHF; DNA: TGTGCCAGTAGCCGATTTTTGGAGCAGCCCCAGCATTTT
J: TRBJ1-2; size: many; D: TRBD1; V: TRBV11-3; CDR3: CASSLYGTGVVEGYTF; DNA: TGTGCCAGCAGCTTGTACGGGACAGGGGTTGTCGAGGGCTACACCTTC
J: TRBJ2-1; size: medium-sized; D: TRBD2; V: TRBV14; CDR3: CASSQGLAGVWEQFF; DNA: TGTGCCAGCAGCCAGGGACTAGCGGGAGTTTGGGAGCAGTTCTTC
J: TRBJ1-2; size: few; D: NA; V: TRBV19; CDR3: CASSTGRSYGYTF; DNA: TGTGCCAGTAGTACGGGACGGAGTTATGGCTACACCTTC
J: TRBJ2-3; size: few; D: NA; V: TRBV29-1; CDR3: CSVADDTDTQYF; DNA: TGCAGCGTTGCCGATGACACAGATACGCAGTATTTT
J: TRBJ1-2; size: few; D: NA; V: TRBV9; CDR3: CASSVAGVRIAF; DNA: TGTGCCAGCAGCGTAGCGGGGGTACGCATCGCCTTC
J: TRBJ2-7; size: medium-sized; D: NA; V: TRBV11-3; CDR3: CASSPPAGHSLSYEQYF; DNA: TGTGCCAGCAGCCCACCCGCCGGGCACTCCCTCTCCTACGAGCAGTACTTC
J: TRBJ2-6; size: NA; D: NA; V: TRBV30; CDR3: CAWRLNRVAGANVLTF; DNA: TGTGCCTGGAGATTAAACAGGGTGGCTGGGGCCAACGTCCTGACTTTC
J: TRBJ1-1; size: NA; D: NA; V: TRBV11-3; CDR3: CASSKQGGNTEAFF; DNA: TGTGCCAGCAGCAAACAGGGTGGGAATACTGAAGCTTTCTTT
J: TRBJ2-7; size: medium-sized; D: NA; V: TRBV18; CDR3: CASSPLDSLGFEQYF; DNA: TGTGCCAGCTCCCCCCTTGACAGCTTGGGTTTCGAGCAGTACTTC
J: TRBJ2-7; size: NA; D: NA; V: TRBV29-1; CDR3: CSVEVNRNDEQYF; DNA: TGCAGCGTTGAAGTGAACAGGAACGACGAGCAGTACTTC
J: TRBJ1-5; size: few; D: NA; V: TRBV9; CDR3: CASSLGAANQPQHF; DNA: TGTGCCAGCAGCTTAGGGGCAGCTAATCAGCCCCAGCATTTT
J: TRBJ2-1; size: NA; D: NA; V: TRBV15; CDR3: CATSRDRDRYNEQFF; DNA: TGTGCCACCAGCAGAGATCGTGATAGATACAATGAGCAGTTCTTC
J: TRBJ2-7; size: NA; D: TRBD1; V: TRBV5-1; CDR3: CASFPNPTGDSEQYF; DNA: TGCGCCAGCTTCCCAAACCCGACAGGGGACTCCGAGCAGTACTTC
J: TRBJ2-6; size: NA; D: NA; V: TRBV12-5; CDR3: CASARAGANVLTF; DNA: TGTGCTAGTGCCCGAGCTGGGGCCAACGTCCTGACTTTC
J: TRBJ2-1; size: NA; D: TRBD2; V: TRBV29-1; CDR3: CSAQGGASGGPKEQFF; DNA: TGCAGCGCCCAAGGGGGGGCTAGCGGGGGTCCCAAGGAGCAGTTCTTC
J: TRBJ1-6; size: NA; D: TRBD1; V: TRBV25-1; CDR3: CASRYRGNSPLHF; DNA: TGTGCCAGCAGATACAGGGGTAATTCACCCCTCCACTTT
J: TRBJ1-6; size: NA; D: NA; V: TRBV6-8; CDR3: CASSYPTTRVVSPLHF; DNA: TGTGCCAGCAGTTACCCTACCACCAGGGTAGTCTCACCCCTCCACTTT
J: TRBJ2-1; size: few; D: TRBD2; V: TRBV6-8; CDR3: CASSYPRASGYNEQFF; DNA: TGTGCCAGCAGTTACCCCAGGGCTAGCGGCTACAATGAGCAGTTCTTC
J: TRBJ2-1; size: NA; D: TRBD2; V: TRBV19; CDR3: CASSTHRVLALYNEQFF; DNA: TGTGCCAGTAGTACGCATAGGGTACTAGCGCTTTACAATGAGCAGTTCTTC
J: TRBJ1-5; size: NA; D: NA; V: TRBV5-1; CDR3: CASSLAGTLDQPQHF; DNA: TGCGCCAGCAGCTTGGCGGGCACGTTAGATCAGCCCCAGCATTTT
J: TRBJ1-3; size: few; D: NA; V: TRBV6-8; CDR3: CASSYRAGSGNTIYF; DNA: TGTGCCAGCAGTTACCGAGCGGGGTCTGGAAACACCATATATTTT
J: TRBJ2-7; size: NA; D: TRBD2; V: TRBV5-1; CDR3: CASSWTSGSSYEQYF; DNA: TGCGCCAGCAGCTGGACTAGCGGAAGCTCCTACGAGCAGTACTTC
J: TRBJ1-6; size: NA; D: NA; V: TRBV18; CDR3: CASSPMENSPLHF; DNA: TGTGCCAGCTCACCGATGGAAAATTCACCCCTCCACTTT
J: TRBJ1-1; size: NA; D: TRBD1; V: TRBV6-8; CDR3: CASTVNRGTEAFF; DNA: TGTGCCAGCACCGTGAACAGGGGAACGGAAGCTTTCTTT
J: TRBJ1-5; size: few; D: NA; V: TRBV5-1; CDR3: CASSLDGLSNQPQHF; DNA: TGCGCCAGCAGCTTGGATGGGCTCAGCAATCAGCCCCAGCATTTT
J: TRBJ2-5; size: medium-sized; D: TRBD2; V: TRBV11-3; CDR3: CASSYLGRGEETQYF; DNA: TGTGCCAGCAGCTATTTAGGCCGGGGGGAAGAGACCCAGTACTTC
J: TRBJ1-2; size: NA; D: NA; V: TRBV7-5; CDR3: CASSYRGSRNYGYTF; DNA: TGTGCCAGCAGCTACAGGGGTTCCCGGAACTATGGCTACACCTTC
J: TRBJ2-1; size: few; D: TRBD2; V: TRBV11-3; CDR3: CASSFLAGGYNEQFF; DNA: TGTGCCAGCAGCTTTTTAGCGGGAGGCTACAATGAGCAGTTCTTC
J: TRBJ1-2; size: NA; D: NA; V: TRBV10-3; CDR3: CAISESVGFYGYTF; DNA: TGTGCCATCAGTGAGTCGGTGGGGTTCTATGGCTACACCTTC
J: TRBJ2-3; size: NA; D: NA; V: TRBV10-2; CDR3: CASSEVMADTQYF; DNA: TGCGCCAGCAGTGAGGTCATGGCAGATACGCAGTATTTT
J: TRBJ2-1; size: few; D: NA; V: TRBV18; CDR3: CASTPGRSEQFF; DNA: TGTGCCAGCACCCCGGGGAGATCTGAGCAGTTCTTC
J: TRBJ2-3; size: medium-sized; D: NA; V: TRBV7-8; CDR3: CASSPPDGYTQYF; DNA: TGTGCCAGCAGCCCCCCGGACGGCTATACGCAGTATTTT
J: TRBJ2-4; size: few; D: NA; V: TRBV4-1; CDR3: CASSPLGSLAKNIQYF; DNA: TGCGCCAGCAGCCCCCTTGGGAGCTTAGCCAAAAACATTCAGTACTTC
J: TRBJ2-2; size: NA; D: TRBD2; V: TRBV6-8; CDR3: CASSYYARGAGELFF; DNA: TGTGCCAGCAGTTACTATGCCCGGGGGGCCGGGGAGCTGTTTTTT
J: TRBJ2-1; size: NA; D: TRBD1; V: TRBV6-8; CDR3: CASRAGTGGNEQFF; DNA: TGTGCCAGCAGGGCCGGGACAGGGGGCAATGAGCAGTTCTTC
J: TRBJ2-2; size: medium-sized; D: TRBD2; V: TRBV11-3; CDR3: CASSSGTSGMGELFF; DNA: TGTGCCAGCAGCTCCGGGACTAGCGGGATGGGGGAGCTGTTTTTT
J: TRBJ2-3; size: NA; D: NA; V: TRBV11-1; CDR3: CASSLRQYRDTQYF; DNA: TGTGCCAGCAGCTTACGACAGTATCGGGATACGCAGTATTTT
J: TRBJ1-5; size: few; D: NA; V: TRBV28; CDR3: CASSLSRYSNQPQHF; DNA: TGTGCCAGCAGTTTAAGCAGGTATAGCAATCAGCCCCAGCATTTT
J: TRBJ2-7; size: NA; D: NA; V: TRBV6-8; CDR3: CASSANTGHEQYF; DNA: TGTGCCAGCAGTGCAAATACGGGGCACGAGCAGTACTTC
J: TRBJ2-2; size: NA; D: NA; V: TRBV19; CDR3: CASKGYTSQVGELFF; DNA: TGTGCCAGTAAGGGGTACACCTCCCAGGTCGGGGAGCTGTTTTTT